This is a list of T cell receptor beta chains from one sample in a study of OX40 agonist ivuxolimab in advanced cancers. Repertoires were generated with immunoSEQ multiplex PCR, while TCRdb's copy carries only in-frame clones and drops some. The table has 60,000 or so clones, about 83% seen once; the top ten hold 25% to 35%. The sequencing here drew on CD4+ or CD8+ T cells sorted from blood, taken in a trial of the OX40 agonist ivuxolimab. Receptor source: an adult with an advanced solid tumor such as melanoma, head and neck, liver or kidney cancer. CDR3s include the opening cysteine and the closing phenylalanine or tryptophan. A D gene is named only where the DNA matches it firmly. Some rows have no size entry. The others give once, few or many, or a class for an expanded clone.

clone size	D gene	V gene	J gene	CDR3 length	CDR3 DNA	CDR3 protein
NA	TRBD2	TRBV5-1	TRBJ2-3	15	TGCGCCAGCAGCTCCGGGACTAGTCTCGACGATACGCAGTATTTT	CASSSGTSLDDTQYF
NA	NA	TRBV4-2	TRBJ2-7	15	TGTGCCAGCAGCCAAGAATGGGGTGGCGGCTACGAGCAGTACTTC	CASSQEWGGGYEQYF
NA	NA	TRBV10-3	TRBJ2-1	12	TGTGCCATCAGTGATCGGGGGAATGAGCAGTTCTTC	CAISDRGNEQFF
NA	NA	TRBV5-1	TRBJ2-7	16	TGCGCCAGCAGCTTGGTTCGGGGGACATCTAACGACGAGCAGTACTTC	CASSLVRGTSNDEQYF
NA	NA	TRBV11-3	TRBJ2-3	11	TGTGCCAGCAGCCACGGAAACTCGCAGTATTTT	CASSHGNSQYF
NA	TRBD1	TRBV6-5	TRBJ1-5	15	TGTGCCAGCAGCCAAAGGACAGGTTCTAATCAGCCCCAGCATTTT	CASSQRTGSNQPQHF
NA	NA	TRBV5-4	TRBJ1-4	16	TGTGCCAGCAGCTTGGGGGGAGCAGGGCCTAATGAAAAACTGTTTTTT	CASSLGGAGPNEKLFF
few	NA	TRBV7-2	TRBJ1-2	16	TGTGCCAGCAGCTTAGTCGGAGGGCAGGCCAACTATGGCTACACCTTC	CASSLVGGQANYGYTF
NA	NA	TRBV12-5	TRBJ1-5	16	TGTGCTAGTGGTCCCCGTGGGGGGGCGGGGGATCAGCCCCAGCATTTT	CASGPRGGAGDQPQHF
NA	NA	TRBV15	TRBJ2-7	13	TGTGCCACCAGCAGAGAAGCGAATTACGAGCAGTACTTC	CATSREANYEQYF
NA	NA	TRBV18	TRBJ2-5	12	TGTGCCAGCTCACCTGGAGACGAGACCCAGTACTTC	CASSPGDETQYF
NA	TRBD1	TRBV6-1	TRBJ1-2	19	TGTGCCAGCAGTGACCTCTCCGGACAGGGGAATATTATAAACTATGGCTACACCTTC	CASSDLSGQGNIINYGYTF
NA	NA	TRBV19	TRBJ1-5	16	TGTGCCAGTAGTATAGGCACAATTACAGCTAATCAGCCCCAGCATTTT	CASSIGTITANQPQHF
NA	NA	TRBV19	TRBJ2-7	14	TGTGCCAGTAGTATTTGGGGCAGAGAATACGAGCAGTACTTC	CASSIWGREYEQYF
once	TRBD2	TRBV28	TRBJ2-3	16	TGTGCCAGCAGTTCCAGAGGGAGGGTTGGCACAGATACGCAGTATTTT	CASSSRGRVGTDTQYF
NA	NA	TRBV15	TRBJ2-3	20	TGTGCCACCAGCAGAGATGGCAGGGGTGAGGTAGTTACTAGCACAGATACGCAGTATTTT	CATSRDGRGEVVTSTDTQYF
NA	NA	TRBV28	TRBJ1-1	14	TGTGCCAGCAGTTTAGGGGGTCCAAACACTGAAGCTTTCTTT	CASSLGGPNTEAFF
once	TRBD1	TRBV28	TRBJ1-5	14	TGTGCCATCCATGACAGGGGTCCGGGTCAGCCCCAGCATTTT	CAIHDRGPGQPQHF
NA	NA	TRBV30	TRBJ1-3	14	TGTGCCTGGAGTCCCCTCCGATCTGGAAACACCATATATTTT	CAWSPLRSGNTIYF
NA	TRBD1	TRBV30	TRBJ1-4	15	TGTGCCTGGAGTCCGTTTCAGGGGGCTGGGGAAAAACTGTTTTTT	CAWSPFQGAGEKLFF
once	TRBD1	TRBV7-7	TRBJ2-5	15	TGTGCCAGCAGCTTAGTGGGACAGGGAAGAGAGACCCAGTACTTC	CASSLVGQGRETQYF
NA	NA	TRBV2	TRBJ2-7	15	TGTGCCAGCAGTGAACTGGGGGGACGCTCCTACGAGCAGTACTTC	CASSELGGRSYEQYF
NA	NA	TRBV10-1	TRBJ2-7	13	TGCGCCAGCAGTGACGGCGGACCCTACGAGCAGTACTTC	CASSDGGPYEQYF
NA	TRBD2	TRBV7-2	TRBJ2-5	16	TGTGCCAGCAGCTTGGACCTAGCGGGGGGGCGAGAGACCCAGTACTTC	CASSLDLAGGRETQYF
NA	NA	TRBV19	TRBJ2-6	16	TGTGCCAGTAGTAAGGACAGACCCTCTGGGGCCAACGTCCTGACTTTC	CASSKDRPSGANVLTF
once	NA	TRBV19	TRBJ1-1	12	TGTGCCAGTAGTCCGCCATGGACTGAAGCTTTCTTT	CASSPPWTEAFF
NA	NA	TRBV4-2	TRBJ2-1	16	TGTGCCAGCAGTCAAGATTTAACGGGAGCGTCGGATGAGCAGTTCTTC	CASSQDLTGASDEQFF
once	TRBD2	TRBV12-5	TRBJ2-2	14	TGTGCCTCGGTCAGAAGCGGGAGGACCGGGGAGCTGTTTTTT	CASVRSGRTGELFF
once	TRBD1	TRBV2	TRBJ1-4	13	TGTGCCAGCAGTCCCCGGGACAGTGAAAAACTGTTTTTT	CASSPRDSEKLFF
NA	TRBD2	TRBV7-9	TRBJ2-5	13	TGTGCCAGCAGCTTTGGACTAGCGGGGACCCAGTACTTC	CASSFGLAGTQYF
once	NA	TRBV12-5	TRBJ2-3	15	TGTGCTAGTGGTTTGTCCTGGGGGGCCGGAGATACGCAGTATTTT	CASGLSWGAGDTQYF
NA	NA	TRBV20-1	TRBJ1-1	11	TGCAGTACCACCAGTAGGACTGAAGCTTTCTTT	CSTTSRTEAFF
NA	NA	TRBV11-2	TRBJ2-2	13	TGTGCCAGCAGCCATGGGGGGACCGGGGAGCTGTTTTTT	CASSHGGTGELFF
NA	TRBD1	TRBV6-1	TRBJ1-2	12	TGTGCCAGCAGTGCACAGGGGAGTGGCTACACCTTC	CASSAQGSGYTF
NA	NA	TRBV2	TRBJ2-7	18	TGTGCCAGCAGGTCCTCGTTGGCTATCCATGGGAACTCCTACGAGCAGTACTTC	CASRSSLAIHGNSYEQYF
NA	NA	TRBV19	TRBJ1-1	16	TGTGCCAGTAGTGCTCCCTCGGGGCAGATTAACACTGAAGCTTTCTTT	CASSAPSGQINTEAFF
NA	NA	TRBV7-9	TRBJ2-2	14	TGTGCCAGCAGCTTACCCAGGAACACCGGGGAGCTGTTTTTT	CASSLPRNTGELFF
NA	TRBD1	TRBV5-4	TRBJ2-7	15	TGTGCCAGCAGCGACCGGGACAGGGGAAGGTACGAGCAGTACTTC	CASSDRDRGRYEQYF
NA	TRBD2	TRBV7-6	TRBJ2-4	18	TGTGCCAGCAGCTTAGTAGGCGGGAGGGCCCTCGGCAAAAACATTCAGTACTTC	CASSLVGGRALGKNIQYF
NA	NA	TRBV9	TRBJ2-2	15	TGTGCCAGCAGCGTATCCCCTAGCCCCACCGGGGAGCTGTTTTTT	CASSVSPSPTGELFF
NA	NA	TRBV6-6	TRBJ1-2	13	TGTGCCAGCAGTTTTAGGGGAAGCGGTGGCTACACCTTC	CASSFRGSGGYTF
few	NA	TRBV5-6	TRBJ1-1	14	TGTGCCAGCAGCTCTCAGTGGAAGAACACTGAAGCTTTCTTT	CASSSQWKNTEAFF
NA	TRBD2	TRBV19	TRBJ2-1	16	TGTGCCAGTAAGGCGGTTTGGGGGGGTTCCTACAATGAGCAGTTCTTC	CASKAVWGGSYNEQFF
NA	NA	TRBV27	TRBJ2-3	15	TGTGCCAGCAGCCCGGACTCGTCTAGCACAGATACGCAGTATTTT	CASSPDSSSTDTQYF
few	TRBD1	TRBV2	TRBJ1-4	16	TGTGCCAGCAGCCCTACCAGGGGGGTGCCTAATGAAAAACTGTTTTTT	CASSPTRGVPNEKLFF